This TCR beta chain emerged from a study of blood T cell repertoires in COVID-19. Germline-derived CDR1 and CDR2 are LGHDT and YNNKEL (reference sequence). The CDR3 is made up of 15 amino acids. V was pared by 5 bases and J by 4 bases, with 10 bases of the junction left unmatched. Followed longitudinally, the Seattle patients had been enrolled during active infection. This table comes from immunoSEQ multiplex PCR, and its TCRdb copy is limited to in-frame clones, with some not included. The top ten hold 11% of the sample, which has some 180,000 clones, roughly four fifths seen once. The TCR sequence derives from a middle-aged woman with COVID-19, enrolled during active disease. V and J are TRBV3-1 (or the pseudogene TRBV3-2) and TRBJ1-1, with 7 bases that match TRBD1. The specimen sequenced was peripheral blood. Here the CDR3 DNA reads TGTGCCAGCAGCAGACAGGGTGGTTGGGGCACTGAAGCTTTCTTT. Its translation is CASSRQGGWGTEAFF.